One TCR beta chain is described in this entry. Which cohort a participant joined came from the clinical history participants gave. This entry comes from a study of blood T cell repertoires in COVID-19. The protocol was immunoSEQ multiplex PCR, while the TCRdb copy is restricted to in-frame clones and leaves out a portion. The table lists some 370,000 clones, roughly 80% of them singletons. Trimming removed 3 bases from V and 4 bases from J, with 12 bases in between. The germline V gene encodes CDR1 MNHEY and CDR2 SMNVEV (reference sequence). This CDR3 contains 14 residues. J is TRBJ1-1 and V is TRBV27; D ambiguous. Sequencing was carried out using PBMCs or T cells enriched from blood (not recorded which). The clonotype originates from a woman between 50 and 59 years old who had recovered from COVID-19. The CDR3 reads CASSFREGGTEAFF. The CDR3 DNA follows: TGTGCCAGCAGTTTTCGGGAGGGTGGCACTGAAGCTTTCTTT.